This T cell receptor beta chain was identified during a study of blood T cell repertoires in COVID-19. Study-level information: Whether acute or convalescent, the COVID-19 samples came from the United States, Italy and Spain. Sources were T cells, B-cell-depleted T cells, or PBMCs; the material itself was cDNA or gDNA.

Seattle patients were enrolled while actively infected and followed longitudinally. Sequenced by immunoSEQ multiplex PCR; TCRdb stores in-frame clones only, minus some. This sample carries about 230,000 clones, about nine tenths of them seen once, and the ten largest clones take more than 9%. V lost 0 bases, J lost 4 bases, and 17 bases lay in between. CDR3 length: 17 residues. The germline V gene has CDR1 SGHRS and CDR2 YFSETQ. This clone has only a few counts. The sequence came from a man between 50 and 59 years old with COVID-19, enrolled during active disease. Sequenced material: peripheral blood. The V and J genes are TRBV5-1 and TRBJ2-1; TRBD2 might be the D (5 bases). The CDR3 reads CASSLAGVLASYNEQFF. CDR3 DNA sequence: TGCGCCAGCAGCTTGGCCGGGGTCTTGGCGTCTTACAATGAGCAGTTCTTC.